This T cell receptor beta chain was sequenced in a study of liver allograft versus peripheral blood T cells. As for the study in general: A comparison was made between T cell receptor repertoires in transplanted livers and those in recipients' peripheral blood. Notes on the study in general: There were reportedly differences between T cell receptor repertoires inside liver allografts and those in peripheral blood.

Within the sample, this clonotype is medium-sized (0.01 to 0.1%). What it recognizes is unknown. One entry per CDR3 protein, called by TCRdb with MiXCR from the reads. This sample carries around 13,000 distinct CDR3 sequences, about 26% of them seen once, and the ten largest clones take 2% to 2.5%. V was cut by 0 bases and J by 5 bases, with 10 bases left in between. This CDR3 spans 15 amino acids. Germline V gives CDR1 KGHSH, CDR2 LQKENI. The TCR sequence derives from a human patient who had a liver transplant. Certain T cells may be donor cells from the graft. V and J are TRBV18 and TRBJ1-4; D is unresolved. The CDR3 is CASSPPGGPNEKLFF. DNA for the CDR3: TGTGCCAGCTCACCACCGGGAGGCCCAAATGAAAAACTGTTTTTT.